This T cell receptor (beta chain) was sequenced for a study of response to subunit inactivated influenza vaccine. The CDR3 is 14 residues long. Germline values: CDR1 LNHNV, CDR2 YYDKDF (reference sequence). V lost 0 bases, J lost 6 bases, and 11 bases lay in between. TCRdb re-called the RT-PCR reads through MiXCR, storing one row per CDR3 protein. Here the sample spans hundreds of thousands of distinct CDR3 sequences, 12% being singletons. The source material was PBMCs from blood, sampled on the day of vaccination. This chain connects TRBV15 to TRBJ1-2; D is possibly TRBD1 (6 bases). The sequence was obtained from a man aged 45-60 years who received an inactivated influenza vaccine. In nucleotides, the CDR3 is TGTGCCACCAGCAGAGACAGGGGAATCGATGGCTACACCTTC. Its protein is CATSRDRGIDGYTF.